Following are 21 T cell receptor beta chains from one sample sequenced in a study of cytomegalovirus exposure and HLA in healthy donors. PCR primers comprised 60 Vbeta and 13 Jbeta primers. Profiled with immunoSEQ multiplex PCR; TCRdb holds only in-frame clones, not every one. The sample holds approximately 160,000 clones; 68% are singletons and the top ten take approximately 1.5%. The sequencing sample was made of PBMCs. The receptors stem from a man between 45 and 60 years old in good health and CMV-seronegative.

J is TRBJ1-5 and V is TRBV6-1, with D possibly TRBD1 on 5 matching bases. The germline V gene has CDR1 MNHNS and CDR2 SASEGT. Trimming took off 6 bases at V and 0 bases at J, with 12 bases between the two ends. The CDR3 loop spans 15 amino acids. The chain's CDR3 is CASRKGQTSNQPQHF. CDR3 DNA sequence: TGTGCCAGCAGAAAGGGGCAAACTAGCAATCAGCCCCAGCATTTT.

The V call is TRBV11-2, the J call TRBJ2-1, with 11 bases aligning to TRBD2. The CDR3 is 15 residues long. CDR1 and CDR2 (germline): SGHAT, FQNNGV. J lost 6 bases, V lost 0 bases, and 1 base had no gene match. CDR3 nucleotide sequence: TGTGCCAGCAGCTTAGAACTAGCGGGGGTCAATGAGCAGTTCTTC. The encoded protein is CASSLELAGVNEQFF.

The chain couples TRBV11-3 to TRBJ2-7; possibly TRBD2 for D (5 bases). Germline V gene sequence: CDR1 SGHNT, CDR2 YENEEA. V lost 3 bases and J 4 bases, leaving 10 bases between the germline ends. CDR3 length: 13 amino acids. The CDR3 DNA reads as TGTGCCAGCAGCTTGGCTCCGGGATACGAGCAGTACTTC. Its protein product is CASSLAPGYEQYF.

V and J are TRBV11-2 and TRBJ1-2, with 8 bases matching TRBD1. V was pared by 8 bases and J by 7 bases, with 12 bases of the junction left unmatched. This CDR3 has 14 residues. Germline assignment: CDR1 SGHAT and CDR2 FQNNGV. Written as DNA, the CDR3 is TGTGCCAGCGGAACTGGACAGGGAGAGAGTGGCTACACCTTC. Translated, it gives CASGTGQGESGYTF.

The chain joins TRBV6-6 to TRBJ1-4; D is undetermined. Germline assignment: CDR1 MNHNY and CDR2 SVGAGI (reference sequence). CDR3 length: 15 amino acids. Trimming took off 2 bases at V and 0 bases at J, with 7 bases between the two ends. CDR3 bases: TGTGCCAGCAGTTACGGTACAGCAACTAATGAAAAACTGTTTTTT. Protein product: CASSYGTATNEKLFF.

V and J are TRBV7-9 and TRBJ1-6; D unresolved. Germline V gives CDR1 SEHNR, CDR2 FQNEAQ (reference sequence). The CDR3 covers 16 residues. Trimming cost V 5 bases and J 3 bases, with 14 bases left between them. For the CDR3, the DNA is TGTGCCAGCAGCATAACAGAGGGTAGCTATAATTCACCCCTCCACTTT. Its translation is CASSITEGSYNSPLHF.

In its sample, this clone was seen a few times. CDR3 protein: CASSFPGGLEYF. CDR3 DNA: TGTGCCAGCAGCTTCCCGGGGGGGTTGGAGTACTTC. J is TRBJ2-7 and V is TRBV11-2; 8 bases are shared with TRBD2. The trim removed 3 bases at V and 11 bases at J, leaving 6 bases unmatched. CDR1 is SGHAT and CDR2 is FQNNGV in the germline V gene. The length of the CDR3 is 12 residues.

V usage is TRBV27 and J usage is TRBJ1-2; 9 positions match TRBD1. The CDR3 contains 15 residues. Germline CDR1 reads MNHEY; CDR2 reads SMNVEV (reference sequence). V trimming: 6 bases; J trimming: 3 bases; junction bases outside the gene matches: 8. The CDR3 sequence is CASRRNRGPDYGYTF. CDR3 bases: TGTGCCAGCAGGCGCAACAGGGGGCCGGACTATGGCTACACCTTC.

This clone was detected only a few times. The sample has other DNA sequences that encode this CDR3 too. The chain uses TRBV25-1 and TRBJ1-6, with 9 bases lining up with TRBD1. Germline trimming cut 4 bases from V and 3 bases from J; bases unmatched to any gene: 1. Germline V gene data show CDR1 as MGHDK and CDR2 as SYGVNS. This CDR3 is built from 15 residues. CDR3 DNA sequence: TGTGCCAGCAGTGGGGGACAGGGCTATAATTCACCCCTCCACTTT. Translation gives CASSGGQGYNSPLHF.

V usage is TRBV6-1 and J usage is TRBJ1-3; 7 bases line up with TRBD1. Germline V gene data show CDR1 as MNHNS and CDR2 as SASEGT. The CDR3 loop spans 14 amino acids. J gave up 5 bases and V 5 bases, and 6 bases lay outside the gene matches. CDR3 sequence: CASSPGGGRNTIYF. CDR3 sequence (DNA): TGTGCCAGCAGTCCGGGAGGGGGCCGAAACACCATATATTTT.

This clone was recorded once. V and J are TRBV28 and TRBJ2-7; the D gene is possibly TRBD1 (6 bases). CDR3 length: 15 amino acids. Germline CDR1 reads MDHEN; CDR2 reads SYDVKM. Trimming pared 4 bases from V and 3 bases from J, leaving 16 bases between. The CDR3 DNA reads TGTGCCAGCAGTTCTCCCCCACAGGGTGACTACGAGCAGTACTTC. Protein: CASSSPPQGDYEQYF.

This chain links TRBV7-7 with TRBJ2-5; D possibly corresponds to TRBD2 (6 bases). Germline V CDR1 and CDR2: SSHAT, FNYEAQ (reference sequence). The CDR3 consists of 14 residues. V was clipped by 3 bases and J by 4 bases, with 12 bases between them. CDR3 bases: TGTGCCAGCAGCTTGACTAGAGTGGCAGAGACCCAGTACTTC. Protein product: CASSLTRVAETQYF.

CDR3 region: CASSQDKLNEQYF. CDR3 DNA sequence: TGTGCCAGCAGCCAAGATAAACTAAACGAGCAGTACTTC. The V and J genes are TRBV4-2 and TRBJ2-7; D is unresolved. The CDR3 has 13 residues. The germline CDR1 and CDR2 sequences are LGHNA and YNFKEQ. Trimming cost V 0 bases and J 5 bases, with 8 bases left between them.

Worth noting for this clone: Other DNA sequences in the same sample also yield this CDR3. The chain recombines TRBV6-1 with TRBJ1-1; the D gene is possibly TRBD1 (6 bases). Germline V gene sequence: CDR1 MNHNS, CDR2 SASEGT. The V and J ends lost 7 bases and 0 bases respectively, with 9 bases between them. This CDR3 is 13 amino acids long. DNA of the CDR3: TGTGCCAGCACCGGACAGCTGAACACTGAAGCTTTCTTT. It encodes CASTGQLNTEAFF.

V is TRBV11-2 and J is TRBJ1-1; D gene uncertain. Trimming pared 5 bases from V and 3 bases from J, leaving 13 bases between. Germline V lookup: CDR1 SGHAT, CDR2 FQNNGV. The CDR3 extends over 14 amino acids. The CDR3 DNA reads TGTGCCAGCAGCCCCACCACGGTTTACACTGAAGCTTTCTTT. Translating gives CASSPTTVYTEAFF.

This clone was picked up one time. This chain uses TRBV7-2 with TRBJ2-3; TRBD1 aligns across 12 bases. The germline V gene has CDR1 SGHTA and CDR2 FQGNSA. This CDR3 is 16 amino acids long. The V segment lost 5 bases and the J segment 4 bases; nucleotides outside the gene matches: 7. The CDR3 DNA is TGTGCCAGCAGCGCGGCCGGGACAGGGGGCGCAGATACGCAGTATTTT. Its protein product is CASSAAGTGGADTQYF.

CDR3 amino acids: CASSYWTGIGYEQYF. The CDR3 bases are TGTGCCAGCAGTTACTGGACAGGAATCGGGTACGAGCAGTACTTC. The chain is built from TRBV6-5 and TRBJ2-7; 7 positions match TRBD1. Losses at the gene ends were 1 base for V and 4 bases for J; bases not matched to a gene: 7. In germline, CDR1 is MNHEY, CDR2 SVGAGI. The CDR3 spans 15 residues.

V usage is TRBV6-1 and J usage is TRBJ1-4, with D maybe TRBD1 (5 bases). Looked up from germline, CDR1 is MNHNS and CDR2 is SASEGT. The CDR3 totals 14 residues. V was cut by 4 bases and J by 2 bases, with 8 bases left in between. Written as DNA, the CDR3 is TGTGCCAGCAGTGTGTCAGGGACTAATGAAAAACTGTTTTTT. Translation: CASSVSGTNEKLFF.

The V and J genes are TRBV5-1 and TRBJ2-5, with a weak D call TRBD1 (6 bases). The J call is in doubt because the DNA end fits TRBJ2-7 better. Germline CDR1 and CDR2: SGHRS and YFSETQ. The CDR3 spans 14 residues. CDR3 protein: CASSRDRSSYEQYF. The CDR3 region has the DNA TGCGCCAGCAGCCGAGACAGGAGCTCCTACGAGCAGTACTTC.

The J gene is TRBJ1-2, the V gene TRBV28; a weak D match, TRBD1 (6 bases). The V and J ends lost 6 bases and 1 base respectively, with 12 bases between them. Germline V gene sequence: CDR1 MDHEN, CDR2 SYDVKM. The CDR3 consists of 14 residues. In DNA, the CDR3 is TGTGCCAGCAGACTCCGACAGGATAACTATGGCTACACCTTC. It translates to CASRLRQDNYGYTF.

The sample holds a few counts of this clone. This chain joins TRBV4-1 and TRBJ1-4, with 7 bases aligning to TRBD1. V was pared by 2 bases and J by 8 bases, with 14 bases of the junction left unmatched. CDR1 and CDR2 (germline): MGHRA, YSYEKL. The CDR3 is made up of 17 amino acids. CDR3 sequence reads: CASSQPQKTGRKEKLFF. The DNA for the CDR3 is TGCGCCAGCAGCCAACCACAAAAGACAGGGAGGAAGGAAAAACTGTTTTTT.